This TCR beta chain came from a study of T-cell memory formation after mild COVID-19. The overall study: TCR clusters were mostly donor specific.

TCRdb re-analysed the 5' RACE reads in MiXCR, keeping a single row per CDR3 protein. The sample holds roughly 310,000 distinct CDR3 sequences; 15% to 20% are singletons and the top ten take around 20%. The germline V and J ends were trimmed by 2 bases and 5 bases, with 4 bases remaining between them. The CDR3 has 12 amino acids. Per germline, CDR1 SEHNR and CDR2 FQNEAQ (reference sequence). Study-wide points: Shrinking CD4+ clones were chiefly CM and EM; CD8+ ones were chiefly EMRA.

A word on this clonotype: What it binds is unknown.

The chain recombines TRBV7-9 with TRBJ2-1; D gene ambiguous. The sample comprised PBMCs or a T cell subset sorted from them (not recorded which). This receptor was taken from a young man who had mild COVID-19 (a few samples of this study predate the infection). Cell type and time point are not known. In DNA, the CDR3 is TGTGCCAGCAGCTTAATGGACAATGAGCAGTTCTTC. This sequence encodes CASSLMDNEQFF.